Listed here are 26 T cell receptor beta chains from one sample, sequenced in a study of monozygotic twins with cystic fibrosis. Clones were sequenced by immunoSEQ multiplex PCR, and TCRdb holds only the in-frame ones, with some missing. In the table there are about 23,000 clones, around 97% of which are singletons. Specimen: blood. All receptors derive from a girl between 5 and 17 years old with cystic fibrosis.

V gene TRBV19 combines with J gene TRBJ1-5; TRBD1 matches at 8 bases. V shed 5 bases, J shed 5 bases, and the junction held 11 bases outside the gene matches. CDR1 is LNHDA and CDR2 is SQIVND in the germline V gene (reference sequence). This CDR3 has 16 amino acids. The CDR3 DNA is TGTGCCAGTAGTGTTTTACAGGGGGTGAGGGATCAGCCCCAGCATTTT. It specifies CASSVLQGVRDQPQHF.

J is TRBJ2-1 and V is TRBV9; D remains ambiguous. There are 12 residues in the CDR3. Germline V lookup: CDR1 SGDLS, CDR2 YYNGEE. V was trimmed by 0 bases and J by 9 bases, leaving 7 bases between them. This chain's CDR3 is CASSVVGGEQFF. The CDR3 nucleotides are TGTGCCAGCAGCGTAGTGGGCGGTGAGCAGTTCTTC.

V is TRBV28 and J is TRBJ1-5; TRBD1 matches 10 bases. Germline CDR1 reads MDHEN; CDR2 reads SYDVKM. The CDR3 contains 13 residues. The trim removed 6 bases at V and 8 bases at J, leaving 4 bases unmatched. The DNA for the CDR3 is TGTGCCAGCAGGCGGGACAGGGGCGAGCCCCAGCATTTT. As protein: CASRRDRGEPQHF.

CDR3 amino acids: CASSYSFDTQYF. The CDR3 coding sequence is TGTGCCAGCAGTTACAGTTTTGATACGCAGTATTTT. This chain connects TRBV28 to TRBJ2-3; no firm D call. V gave up 4 bases and J gave up 6 bases, with 8 bases separating them. Germline CDR1 MDHEN, CDR2 SYDVKM. The CDR3 has 12 residues.

The chain recombines TRBV28 with TRBJ2-5, with D perhaps being TRBD1 or TRBD2 (6 bases each). This CDR3 spans 15 amino acids. Per the germline V gene, CDR1 is MDHEN and CDR2 is SYDVKM. Deletions cut 6 bases from V and 5 bases from J, with 19 bases between. The chain's CDR3 is CASRTLALGGETQYF. Here the CDR3 DNA reads TGTGCCAGCAGGACTCTCGCACTAGGGGGGGAGACCCAGTACTTC.

V is TRBV7-9 and J is TRBJ1-4; maybe TRBD1 (5 bases). The V gene's germline CDR1 is SEHNR and CDR2 FQNEAQ (reference sequence). V was clipped by 5 bases and J by 8 bases, with 15 bases between them. The CDR3 consists of 14 residues. CDR3 region: CASSPQGPREKLFF. In nucleotides, the CDR3 is TGTGCCAGCAGCCCCCAGGGCCCCCGGGAAAAACTGTTTTTT.

The chain uses TRBV2 and TRBJ1-1; 8 positions match TRBD1. Germline values: CDR1 SNHLY, CDR2 FYNNEI. V was pared by 6 bases and J by 11 bases, with 14 bases of the junction left unmatched. The CDR3 consists of 14 residues. The CDR3 region is CASRGGPGGIWAFF. The CDR3 nucleotides are TGTGCCAGCAGGGGGGGACCAGGGGGCATTTGGGCTTTCTTT.

J is TRBJ2-5 and V is TRBV7-8; 8 nucleotides line up with TRBD1. From germline, CDR1 is SGHVS and CDR2 FQNEAQ. V shed 1 base, J shed 5 bases, and the junction held 3 bases outside the gene matches. The CDR3 is 14 amino acids. The CDR3 DNA sequence: TGTGCCAGCAGCTTAGGGACAGGGCTGGAGACCCAGTACTTC. This sequence encodes CASSLGTGLETQYF.

The chain is built from TRBV28 and TRBJ1-5; D is unresolved. V was clipped by 7 bases and J by 6 bases, with 13 bases between them. Germline CDR1 and CDR2: MDHEN and SYDVKM. This CDR3 comprises 13 residues. The DNA for the CDR3 is TGTGCCAGCACCAAACTGCAGGTTCAGCCCCAGCATTTT. Translating gives CASTKLQVQPQHF.

This chain's CDR3 is CASSESQAVGTDTQYF. CDR3 bases: TGTGCCAGCAGTGAATCTCAAGCCGTCGGCACAGATACGCAGTATTTT. The chain is built from TRBV25-1 and TRBJ2-3; no definite D call. The CDR3 is 16 residues long. The V end was cut by 1 base, the J end by 1 base, with 12 bases between. Germline CDR1 is MGHDK and CDR2 is SYGVNS.

The V gene is TRBV4-3, the J gene TRBJ1-1; D not certain. V was clipped by 4 bases and J by 3 bases, with 9 bases between them. This CDR3 region has 13 residues. CDR1 LGHNA and CDR2 YSLEER come from the germline V gene. The CDR3 nucleotides read TGCGCCAGCAGCCCCTTTTTGTACACTGAAGCTTTCTTT. Translating gives CASSPFLYTEAFF.

The J gene is TRBJ2-1, the V gene TRBV9, with 7 bases lining up with TRBD2. Germline V gene data show CDR1 as SGDLS and CDR2 as YYNGEE. V was pared by 2 bases and J by 6 bases, with 8 bases of the junction left unmatched. The CDR3 extends over 15 amino acids. DNA of the CDR3: TGTGCCAGCAGCGTTGACGGGAGGCCCATCAATGAGCAGTTCTTC. Translating gives CASSVDGRPINEQFF.

The chain links TRBV7-6 to TRBJ2-1, with TRBD2 matching 11 bases. The CDR3 spans 14 residues. Per the germline V gene, CDR1 is SGHVS and CDR2 is FNYEAQ. V lost 5 bases to trimming and J lost 10 bases; unmatched junction nucleotides: 7. The CDR3 DNA reads as TGTGCCAGCAGCCGAACTAGCGGGAGAGGGGAGCAGTTCTTC. Its protein product is CASSRTSGRGEQFF.

This chain links TRBV6-5 with TRBJ2-1; a possible D gene is TRBD1 (6 bases). CDR1 is MNHEY, CDR2 SVGAGI, per germline. V lost 5 bases and J lost 1, with 6 bases in between. CDR3 size: 13 residues. This CDR3 reads CASSTGSYNEQFF. The CDR3 region has the DNA TGTGCCAGCAGTACAGGGTCCTACAATGAGCAGTTCTTC.

V usage is TRBV20-1 and J usage is TRBJ2-7; unclear D gene. The germline V gene has CDR1 DFQATT and CDR2 SNEGSKA (reference sequence). This CDR3 is built from 11 residues. Trimming removed 8 bases at V and 3 bases at J, with 11 bases between. CDR3 DNA: TGCAGTTCGGCGCGAGACTACGAGCAGTACGTC. Its protein is CSSARDYEQYV.

The chain combines TRBV2 with TRBJ1-1; 8 nucleotides agree with TRBD1. J gave up 1 base and V 5 bases, and 6 bases lay outside the gene matches. Per the germline V gene, CDR1 is SNHLY and CDR2 is FYNNEI. The CDR3 is 15 amino acids. The CDR3 reads CASSYLDRANTEAFF. CDR3 DNA sequence: TGTGCCAGCAGTTACTTGGACAGGGCGAACACTGAAGCTTTCTTT.

The J gene is TRBJ2-1, the V gene TRBV7-9; TRBD2 matches at 12 bases. The CDR3 runs 19 residues. The junction had 11 bases not matched to a gene; V was cut back by 5 bases and J by 0 bases. The germline V gene encodes CDR1 SEHNR and CDR2 FQNEAQ (reference sequence). The DNA for the CDR3 is TGTGCCAGCAGCGGGGAGACTAGCGGGAGTATTTTCTCCTACAATGAGCAGTTCTTC. Translating gives CASSGETSGSIFSYNEQFF.

The chain combines TRBV6-1 with TRBJ2-1; 11 bases are shared with TRBD2. There are 18 residues in the CDR3. V lost 2 bases to trimming and J lost 0 bases; unmatched junction nucleotides: 6. From germline, CDR1 is MNHNS and CDR2 SASEGT. The CDR3 DNA sequence: TGTGCCAGCAGTGAAAGGCTAGCGGGAGGACACTCCTACAATGAGCAGTTCTTC. It specifies CASSERLAGGHSYNEQFF.

The rearrangement uses TRBV15 and TRBJ2-3; 10 nucleotides line up with TRBD1. This CDR3 is 16 amino acids long. With V trimmed by 3 bases and J by 3 bases, 6 bases remained unmatched. Germline CDR1 and CDR2: LNHNV and YYDKDF (reference sequence). DNA for the CDR3: TGTGCCACCAGCAGCCTGGACAGGGGGATAACAGATACGCAGTATTTT. It codes for CATSSLDRGITDTQYF.

This chain links TRBV2 with TRBJ2-7; D unresolved. The CDR3 loop spans 12 amino acids. V was clipped by 4 bases and J by 6 bases, with 10 bases between them. The V gene's germline CDR1 is SNHLY and CDR2 FYNNEI. The CDR3, as DNA: TGTGCCAGCAGTGTCTTTTCCGGCGAGCAGTACGTC. Translation: CASSVFSGEQYV.

This chain uses TRBV29-1 with TRBJ1-1, with unresolved D. The V and J ends lost 4 bases and 5 bases respectively, with 8 bases between them. Germline V gene sequence: CDR1 SQVTM, CDR2 ANQGSEA. This CDR3 spans 11 amino acids. CDR3 DNA: TGCAGCGTTGGCGTTATGACTGAAGCTTTCTTT. It is translated as CSVGVMTEAFF.

J is TRBJ2-7 and V is TRBV28, with D tentatively TRBD2 (6 bases). The V gene lost 2 bases and the J gene lost 4 bases, with 21 bases spanning the gap. CDR1 and CDR2 (germline): MDHEN, SYDVKM. CDR3 size: 17 residues. The CDR3 spells CASSLAPRGTSRYEQYV. In DNA form, the CDR3 reads TGTGCCAGCAGTTTAGCCCCCCGGGGGACTTCTCGTTACGAGCAGTACGTC.

The chain recombines TRBV30 with TRBJ2-3; 12 positions agree with TRBD2. CDR1 GTSNPN and CDR2 SVGIG come from the germline V gene (reference sequence). J lost 3 bases, V lost 3 bases, and 1 base had no gene match. The length of the CDR3 is 14 residues. Here the CDR3 DNA reads TGTGCCTGGAGGACTAGCGGGAGTACAGATACGCAGTATTTT. Its protein product is CAWRTSGSTDTQYF.

The chain employs TRBV2 and TRBJ1-1, with 7 bases that match TRBD1. The CDR3 has 12 amino acids. Germline assignment: CDR1 SNHLY and CDR2 FYNNEI. After removal of 11 bases from V and 2 bases from J, the junction contained 5 bases not matched to a gene. Here the CDR3 reads CAERDSNTEAFF. The CDR3 nucleotides read TGTGCCGAAAGGGACAGCAACACTGAAGCTTTCTTT.

The genes are TRBV6-5 and TRBJ1-1; tentatively, D is TRBD1 (5 bases). CDR1 and CDR2 from the germline V gene are MNHEY and SVGAGI. Trimming left V 6 bases short and J 10 bases short, with 15 bases between. The length of the CDR3 is 12 residues. The CDR3 spells CASSTRDLGAFF. The CDR3 coding sequence is TGTGCCAGCAGCACCCGGGACCTCGGAGCTTTCTTT.

The rearrangement links TRBV28 to TRBJ1-2; TRBD1 might be the D (5 bases). This CDR3 is 14 amino acids long. The germline V gene encodes CDR1 MDHEN and CDR2 SYDVKM. Trimming took 2 bases from V and 5 from J, leaving 12 bases between them. CDR3 in amino acids: CASSLDRHPYGYTF. CDR3 in DNA: TGTGCCAGCAGTTTAGACAGACACCCGTATGGCTACACCTTC.